A selection of T cell receptor beta chains follows, all from one sample in a study of cytomegalovirus exposure and HLA in healthy donors. Here immunoSEQ multiplex PCR was the method, and the copy in TCRdb shows in-frame clones only, minus some. The sample records 100,000 to 150,000 clones, less than 85% being singletons. The sequenced sample was PBMCs. The receptors were sampled from a male donor in good health and CMV-seronegative. The CDR3 runs from the conserved cysteine through the conserved F or W. Fields, in order: CDR3 protein, CDR3 DNA, J gene, D gene, clone size, V gene. D genes are given only for firm matches. The size entry is marked missing in some rows and otherwise reads once, few, many or a size class.

cdr3_aa: CASSQTGTGSYGYTF; cdr3_nt: TGTGCCAGCAGCCAGACCGGGACAGGGAGCTATGGCTACACCTTC; j_call: TRBJ1-2; d_call: TRBD1; clone_size: -; v_call: TRBV4-2
cdr3_aa: CASSVAWTPEGYIGDYNEQFF; cdr3_nt: TGTGCCAGCAGCGTAGCATGGACCCCTGAGGGCTACATTGGGGACTACAATGAGCAGTTCTTC; j_call: TRBJ2-1; d_call: -; clone_size: -; v_call: TRBV9
cdr3_aa: CASSFGGRNEQFF; cdr3_nt: TGTGCCAGCAGCTTTGGTGGGAGGAATGAGCAGTTCTTC; j_call: TRBJ2-1; d_call: -; clone_size: -; v_call: TRBV7-3
cdr3_aa: CASSFSQPQHF; cdr3_nt: TGTGCCAGCAGCTTCTCTCAGCCCCAGCATTTT; j_call: TRBJ1-5; d_call: -; clone_size: -; v_call: TRBV5-8
cdr3_aa: CASSAGTGGSYEQYF; cdr3_nt: TGTGCCAGCAGTGCCGGGACAGGGGGATCCTACGAGCAGTACTTC; j_call: TRBJ2-7; d_call: TRBD1; clone_size: -; v_call: TRBV27
cdr3_aa: CAPLGGENTEAFF; cdr3_nt: TGTGCCCCCTTAGGGGGGGAAAACACTGAAGCTTTCTTT; j_call: TRBJ1-1; d_call: -; clone_size: -; v_call: TRBV2
cdr3_aa: CAWGVPRETQYF; cdr3_nt: TGTGCCTGGGGGGTACCTCGAGAGACCCAGTACTTC; j_call: TRBJ2-5; d_call: -; clone_size: -; v_call: TRBV28
cdr3_aa: CASSQPGTPGRQYF; cdr3_nt: TGCGCCAGCAGCCAACCCGGGACCCCCGGGAGGCAGTACTTC; j_call: TRBJ2-7; d_call: -; clone_size: -; v_call: TRBV4-1
cdr3_aa: CASSRTGYEQYF; cdr3_nt: TGTGCCAGCAGCCGGACAGGGTACGAGCAGTACTTC; j_call: TRBJ2-7; d_call: TRBD1; clone_size: -; v_call: TRBV7-2
cdr3_aa: CASTTGLLWGGFYEQYF; cdr3_nt: TGTGCCAGCACGACAGGGCTGCTCTGGGGCGGTTTCTACGAGCAGTACTTC; j_call: TRBJ2-7; d_call: -; clone_size: -; v_call: TRBV21-1
cdr3_aa: CASSPDPGGSSYNEQFF; cdr3_nt: TGCGCCAGCAGCCCCGACCCTGGGGGGAGCTCCTACAATGAGCAGTTCTTC; j_call: TRBJ2-1; d_call: -; clone_size: once; v_call: TRBV5-1
cdr3_aa: CASSQERHTGELFF; cdr3_nt: TGCGCCAGCAGCCAAGAGAGGCACACCGGGGAGCTGTTTTTT; j_call: TRBJ2-2; d_call: -; clone_size: -; v_call: TRBV4-1
cdr3_aa: CASSDLTSGVGNIQYF; cdr3_nt: TGTGCCAGCAGTGACCTAACTAGCGGGGTAGGGAACATTCAGTACTTC; j_call: TRBJ2-4; d_call: TRBD2; clone_size: -; v_call: TRBV6-1
cdr3_aa: CASSLQGVEAFF; cdr3_nt: TGTGCCAGCAGCCTGCAGGGCGTAGAAGCTTTCTTT; j_call: TRBJ1-1; d_call: -; clone_size: -; v_call: TRBV4-2
cdr3_aa: CASSPGTAYNQPQHF; cdr3_nt: TGTGCCAGCAGCCCCGGGACAGCGTACAATCAGCCCCAGCATTTT; j_call: TRBJ1-5; d_call: TRBD1; clone_size: -; v_call: TRBV7-9
cdr3_aa: CASSSPRDRSPTGELFF; cdr3_nt: TGTGCCAGCAGCTCCCCCAGAGACAGGAGTCCAACCGGGGAGCTGTTTTTT; j_call: TRBJ2-2; d_call: -; clone_size: -; v_call: TRBV7-9
cdr3_aa: CASSLLGGAYNEQFF; cdr3_nt: TGTGCCAGCAGCTTATTAGGGGGGGCCTACAATGAGCAGTTCTTC; j_call: TRBJ2-1; d_call: -; clone_size: -; v_call: TRBV5-5
cdr3_aa: CSVALTTHEQYF; cdr3_nt: TGCAGCGTTGCCCTGACTACCCACGAGCAGTACTTC; j_call: TRBJ2-7; d_call: -; clone_size: -; v_call: TRBV29-1
cdr3_aa: CASSYGAGLSGNTIYF; cdr3_nt: TGTGCCAGCAGTTACGGTGCGGGTCTGTCTGGAAACACCATATATTTT; j_call: TRBJ1-3; d_call: -; clone_size: -; v_call: TRBV6-6
cdr3_aa: CASSGQESAKNSQYF; cdr3_nt: TGTGCCAGCAGCGGACAGGAGTCAGCCAAAAACAGTCAGTACTTC; j_call: TRBJ2-4; d_call: TRBD1; clone_size: -; v_call: TRBV6-6
cdr3_aa: CASSLLGGLNGYTF; cdr3_nt: TGTGCCAGCAGCTTGCTGGGGGGGCTCAATGGCTACACCTTC; j_call: TRBJ1-2; d_call: -; clone_size: -; v_call: TRBV21-1
cdr3_aa: CASSQARTGGGYEQYF; cdr3_nt: TGTGCCAGCAGCCAAGCTCGGACAGGGGGAGGCTACGAGCAGTACTTC; j_call: TRBJ2-7; d_call: TRBD1; clone_size: once; v_call: TRBV4-2
cdr3_aa: CASSYGPGGSPLHF; cdr3_nt: TGTGCCAGCAGTTACGGCCCGGGGGGTTCACCCCTCCACTTT; j_call: TRBJ1-6; d_call: -; clone_size: -; v_call: TRBV6-5
cdr3_aa: CAWAGGYTEAFF; cdr3_nt: TGTGCCTGGGCAGGGGGCTACACTGAAGCTTTCTTT; j_call: TRBJ1-1; d_call: TRBD1; clone_size: -; v_call: TRBV30
cdr3_aa: CASSELAGGYEQFF; cdr3_nt: TGTGCCAGCAGTGAACTAGCGGGAGGTTATGAGCAGTTCTTC; j_call: TRBJ2-1; d_call: TRBD2; clone_size: -; v_call: TRBV6-1
cdr3_aa: CASSAGKREYTDTQYF; cdr3_nt: TGTGCCAGCAGCGCAGGCAAGCGGGAATACACAGATACGCAGTATTTT; j_call: TRBJ2-3; d_call: TRBD2; clone_size: -; v_call: TRBV11-3
cdr3_aa: CATSRDPRGNSPLHF; cdr3_nt: TGTGCCACCAGCAGGGATCCGAGGGGGAATTCACCCCTCCACTTT; j_call: TRBJ1-6; d_call: -; clone_size: once; v_call: TRBV15
cdr3_aa: CASSEVSGEETQYF; cdr3_nt: TGCGCCAGCAGTGAGGTTAGCGGGGAAGAGACCCAGTACTTC; j_call: TRBJ2-5; d_call: TRBD2; clone_size: -; v_call: TRBV10-2
cdr3_aa: CAWSVDRDQPQHF; cdr3_nt: TGTGCCTGGAGTGTTGATCGGGATCAGCCCCAGCATTTT; j_call: TRBJ1-5; d_call: -; clone_size: once; v_call: TRBV30
cdr3_aa: CASSQQGFSNQPQHF; cdr3_nt: TGCGCCAGCAGCCAACAGGGATTTAGCAATCAGCCCCAGCATTTT; j_call: TRBJ1-5; d_call: -; clone_size: few; v_call: TRBV4-1
cdr3_aa: CASSSTRGTEAFF; cdr3_nt: TGTGCCAGCAGTTCCACAAGGGGGACTGAAGCTTTCTTT; j_call: TRBJ1-1; d_call: -; clone_size: -; v_call: TRBV27
cdr3_aa: CASSQDRDSLTTDTQYF; cdr3_nt: TGCGCCAGCAGCCAAGATCGCGACAGTTTGACCACAGATACGCAGTATTTT; j_call: TRBJ2-3; d_call: -; clone_size: -; v_call: TRBV4-1
cdr3_aa: CASSITDRIEAFF; cdr3_nt: TGTGCCAGTAGTATAACGGACAGGATTGAAGCTTTCTTT; j_call: TRBJ1-1; d_call: TRBD1; clone_size: -; v_call: TRBV19
cdr3_aa: CASRGAASGNTIYF; cdr3_nt: TGTGCCAGCAGGGGGGCCGCTTCAGGAAACACCATATATTTT; j_call: TRBJ1-3; d_call: -; clone_size: once; v_call: TRBV6-6
cdr3_aa: CASSPHPLSSYNEQFF; cdr3_nt: TGTGCCAGCAGCCCCCACCCATTGAGCTCCTACAATGAGCAGTTCTTC; j_call: TRBJ2-1; d_call: -; clone_size: few; v_call: TRBV11-3
cdr3_aa: CASSLREDTQYF; cdr3_nt: TGTGCCAGCAGCTTGCGAGAAGATACGCAGTATTTT; j_call: TRBJ2-3; d_call: -; clone_size: -; v_call: TRBV5-4
cdr3_aa: CAWSRTGGGNTIYF; cdr3_nt: TGTGCCTGGAGTCGGACAGGGGGGGGAAACACCATATATTTT; j_call: TRBJ1-3; d_call: TRBD1; clone_size: -; v_call: TRBV30
cdr3_aa: CAWSVLTSIISGNTIYF; cdr3_nt: TGTGCCTGGAGTGTATTAACTAGCATTATCTCTGGAAACACCATATATTTT; j_call: TRBJ1-3; d_call: -; clone_size: -; v_call: TRBV30
cdr3_aa: CASSSGGRPDTQYF; cdr3_nt: TGTGCCAGCAGCTCAGGAGGTCGGCCAGATACGCAGTATTTT; j_call: TRBJ2-3; d_call: -; clone_size: -; v_call: TRBV5-4
cdr3_aa: CASGRGSSYNSPLHF; cdr3_nt: TGTGCCAGCGGCAGGGGGAGCTCCTATAATTCACCCCTCCACTTT; j_call: TRBJ1-6; d_call: TRBD1; clone_size: -; v_call: TRBV9
cdr3_aa: CASSLGQAANTGELFF; cdr3_nt: TGTGCCAGCAGCTTGGGACAGGCCGCGAACACCGGGGAGCTGTTTTTT; j_call: TRBJ2-2; d_call: TRBD1; clone_size: -; v_call: TRBV6-6
cdr3_aa: CSARTDNNYGYTF; cdr3_nt: TGCAGCGCCCGGACAGACAATAACTATGGCTACACCTTC; j_call: TRBJ1-2; d_call: -; clone_size: few; v_call: TRBV29-1
cdr3_aa: CASSYRQGIYGYTF; cdr3_nt: TGTGCCAGCAGTTACCGACAGGGGATATATGGCTACACCTTC; j_call: TRBJ1-2; d_call: TRBD1; clone_size: -; v_call: TRBV6-6
cdr3_aa: CASRVPTGAKGYTF; cdr3_nt: TGTGCCAGCAGGGTACCGACAGGGGCAAAAGGCTACACCTTC; j_call: TRBJ1-2; d_call: TRBD1; clone_size: -; v_call: TRBV28
cdr3_aa: CASSFGTGQGKTGYGYTF; cdr3_nt: TGTGCCAGCAGCTTCGGTACCGGACAGGGTAAAACTGGTTATGGCTACACCTTC; j_call: TRBJ1-2; d_call: TRBD1; clone_size: -; v_call: TRBV7-8
cdr3_aa: CASSLESREGLPDTQYF; cdr3_nt: TGTGCCAGCAGCTTGGAGAGCCGGGAGGGTCTCCCAGATACGCAGTATTTT; j_call: TRBJ2-3; d_call: TRBD2; clone_size: once; v_call: TRBV5-6
cdr3_aa: CASSPLAGATDTQYF; cdr3_nt: TGTGCCAGCAGCCCGCTAGCGGGGGCCACAGATACGCAGTATTTT; j_call: TRBJ2-3; d_call: TRBD2; clone_size: -; v_call: TRBV9
cdr3_aa: CATEGDRVGGDTIYF; cdr3_nt: TGTGCCACCGAGGGGGACAGGGTAGGAGGTGACACCATATATTTT; j_call: TRBJ1-3; d_call: TRBD1; clone_size: -; v_call: TRBV30
cdr3_aa: CASSITRAAEAFF; cdr3_nt: TGTGCCAGTAGTATTACGAGGGCAGCTGAAGCTTTCTTT; j_call: TRBJ1-1; d_call: -; clone_size: -; v_call: TRBV19
cdr3_aa: CASSLARGQGPYEQYF; cdr3_nt: TGTGCCAGCAGCTTAGCGCGGGGGCAGGGACCCTACGAGCAGTACTTC; j_call: TRBJ2-7; d_call: -; clone_size: once; v_call: TRBV11-3
cdr3_aa: CSSSPRQGATYNSPLHF; cdr3_nt: TGTTCCAGCAGCCCCCGACAGGGAGCGACCTATAATTCACCCCTCCACTTT; j_call: TRBJ1-6; d_call: TRBD1; clone_size: -; v_call: TRBV7-9
cdr3_aa: CASSQAGTGQETQYF; cdr3_nt: TGCGCCAGCAGCCAGGCCGGGACAGGGCAAGAGACCCAGTACTTC; j_call: TRBJ2-5; d_call: TRBD1; clone_size: once; v_call: TRBV4-1
cdr3_aa: CASSVKASGGINYGYTF; cdr3_nt: TGTGCCAGCAGCGTAAAAGCATCCGGGGGGATCAACTATGGCTACACCTTC; j_call: TRBJ1-2; d_call: -; clone_size: few; v_call: TRBV4-2
cdr3_aa: CASSEGGGLPGSGELFF; cdr3_nt: TGTGCCAGCAGTGAAGGGGGGGGACTCCCTGGGTCCGGGGAGCTGTTTTTT; j_call: TRBJ2-2; d_call: TRBD2; clone_size: -; v_call: TRBV2
cdr3_aa: CASAPQSGISTDTQYF; cdr3_nt: TGCGCCAGCGCCCCCCAAAGCGGGATCAGCACAGATACGCAGTATTTT; j_call: TRBJ2-3; d_call: TRBD2; clone_size: once; v_call: TRBV5-1
cdr3_aa: CASSLVGELRAFF; cdr3_nt: TGTGCCAGCAGCTTAGTTGGGGAGTTGAGAGCTTTCTTT; j_call: TRBJ1-1; d_call: -; clone_size: -; v_call: TRBV7-2
cdr3_aa: CASGLGANNEQFF; cdr3_nt: TGTGCCAGTGGTCTTGGGGCTAATAATGAGCAGTTCTTC; j_call: TRBJ2-1; d_call: -; clone_size: -; v_call: TRBV19
cdr3_aa: CASNRGSGELFF; cdr3_nt: TGTGCCAGCAACCGAGGGTCCGGGGAGCTGTTTTTT; j_call: TRBJ2-2; d_call: -; clone_size: -; v_call: TRBV25-1
cdr3_aa: CASSATPGELGTQYF; cdr3_nt: TGTGCCAGCAGCGCCACTCCCGGGGAGTTAGGGACCCAGTACTTC; j_call: TRBJ2-5; d_call: -; clone_size: -; v_call: TRBV7-8